These 8 T cell receptor beta chains originate from one sample sequenced in a study of T cells in localized non-small cell lung cancer. The assay was immunoSEQ multiplex PCR, and TCRdb's table has in-frame clones only and misses some. This table holds 25,000 or so clones, around 90% found once. Sample: peripheral blood, taken before any cancer treatment. The receptors shown here come from a male donor older than 55 with stage I lung adenocarcinoma.

CDR3 DNA sequence: TGTGCCAGCAGCCTAAACAGGGGTTCCGCGGCGACAGATACGCAGTATTTT. It translates to CASSLNRGSAATDTQYF. The chain links TRBV27 to TRBJ2-3, with TRBD1 identical over 7 bases. J gave up 3 bases and V 6 bases, and 15 bases lay outside the gene matches. CDR1 is MNHEY, CDR2 SMNVEV, per germline (reference sequence). CDR3 length: 17 amino acids.

The rearrangement links TRBV18 to TRBJ2-5; tentative D call: TRBD2 (5 bases). This CDR3 contains 15 residues. Germline V lookup: CDR1 KGHSH, CDR2 LQKENI. V dropped 4 bases and J dropped 4 bases, with 16 bases sitting between them. The CDR3 loop is CASSLLPSRRETQYF. Here the CDR3 DNA reads TGTGCCAGCTCACTACTCCCTAGCAGGAGAGAGACCCAGTACTTC.

The rearrangement uses TRBV6-5 and TRBJ2-7; 10 nucleotides line up with TRBD2. Germline lookup yields CDR1 MNHEY and CDR2 SVGAGI. The CDR3 loop spans 16 amino acids. V shed 4 bases and J 1 base; nucleotides not matched to a gene: 7. Written as DNA, the CDR3 is TGTGCCAGCAGTTCCTCCAGCGGGGGGGGGTCCTACGAGCAGTACTTC. The encoded protein is CASSSSSGGGSYEQYF.

The chain is built from TRBV7-2 and TRBJ1-5; D is possibly TRBD1 (5 bases). CDR1 is SGHTA, CDR2 FQGNSA, per germline. The CDR3 consists of 15 residues. V was clipped by 3 bases and J by 3 bases, with 12 bases between them. The CDR3 sequence is CASSFGALINQPQHF. DNA of the CDR3: TGTGCCAGCAGCTTTGGGGCTTTGATCAATCAGCCCCAGCATTTT.

The chain carries TRBV5-6 and TRBJ1-2, with TRBD1 identical over 9 bases. CDR1 and CDR2 from the germline V gene are SGHDT and YYEEEE. V was pared by 5 bases and J by 6 bases, with 8 bases of the junction left unmatched. This CDR3 spans 14 amino acids. In DNA form, the CDR3 reads TGTGCCAGCAGTTTCCCTACAGGGGGCGATGGCTACACCTTC. Its protein is CASSFPTGGDGYTF. Variable domain in full (rest from reference TRBV5-6 and TRBJ1-2): DAGVTQSPTHLIKTRGQQVTLRCSPKSGHDTVSWYQQALGQGPQFIFQYYEEEERQRGNFPDRFSGHQFPNYSSELNVNALLLGDSALYLCASSFPTGGDGYTFGSGTRLTVV.

This clone was found a few times. The chain carries TRBV13 and TRBJ2-3; D unclear. CDR1 and CDR2 (germline): PRHDT, FYEKMQ (reference sequence). V lost 0 bases, J lost 6 bases, and 13 bases lay in between. The CDR3 runs 15 residues. The CDR3 reads CASSLGGISFDTQYF. CDR3 sequence (DNA): TGTGCCAGCAGCTTAGGGGGTATAAGTTTCGATACGCAGTATTTT.

The V gene is TRBV29-1, the J gene TRBJ2-5; D perhaps matches TRBD2 (5 bases). From germline, CDR1 is SQVTM and CDR2 ANQGSEA. The CDR3 runs to 13 residues. The V gene lost 6 bases and the J gene lost 2 bases, with 13 bases spanning the gap. CDR3 DNA sequence: TGCAGCGTCTCAGCGCGGGCACAAGAGACCCAGTACTTC. Translated: CSVSARAQETQYF.

This sequence joins TRBV27 and TRBJ2-2; 8 bases are shared with TRBD1. Germline CDR1 reads MNHEY; CDR2 reads SMNVEV (reference sequence). After removal of 6 bases from V and 4 bases from J, the junction contained 7 bases not matched to a gene. This CDR3 region has 15 residues. The CDR3 reads CASSSQGAGTGELFF. The CDR3 region has the DNA TGTGCCAGCAGCTCGCAGGGGGCGGGCACCGGGGAGCTGTTTTTT.